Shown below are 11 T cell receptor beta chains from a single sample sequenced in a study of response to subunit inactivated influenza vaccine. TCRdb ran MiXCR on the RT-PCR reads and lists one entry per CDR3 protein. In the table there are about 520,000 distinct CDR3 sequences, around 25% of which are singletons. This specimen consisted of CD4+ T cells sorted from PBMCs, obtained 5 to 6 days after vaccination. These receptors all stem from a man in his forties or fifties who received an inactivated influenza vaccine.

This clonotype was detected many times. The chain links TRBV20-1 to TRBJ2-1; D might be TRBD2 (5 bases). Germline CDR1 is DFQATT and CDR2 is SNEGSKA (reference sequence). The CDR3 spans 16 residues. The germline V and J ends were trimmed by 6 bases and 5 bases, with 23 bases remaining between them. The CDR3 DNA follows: TGCAGTGCGATGTCCCCGATAGGAGCGGAAGACAATGAGCAGTTCTTC. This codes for CSAMSPIGAEDNEQFF.

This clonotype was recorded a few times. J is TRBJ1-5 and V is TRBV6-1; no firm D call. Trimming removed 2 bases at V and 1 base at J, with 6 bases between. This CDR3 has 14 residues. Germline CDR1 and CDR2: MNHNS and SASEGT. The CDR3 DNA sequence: TGTGCCAGCAGTGAATTAGACAGCAATCAGCCCCAGCATTTT. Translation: CASSELDSNQPQHF.

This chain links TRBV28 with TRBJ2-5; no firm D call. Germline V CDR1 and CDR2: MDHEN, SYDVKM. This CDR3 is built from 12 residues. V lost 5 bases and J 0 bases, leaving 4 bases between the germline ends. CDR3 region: CASSTYQETQYF. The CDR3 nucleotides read TGTGCCAGCAGTACCTACCAAGAGACCCAGTACTTC.

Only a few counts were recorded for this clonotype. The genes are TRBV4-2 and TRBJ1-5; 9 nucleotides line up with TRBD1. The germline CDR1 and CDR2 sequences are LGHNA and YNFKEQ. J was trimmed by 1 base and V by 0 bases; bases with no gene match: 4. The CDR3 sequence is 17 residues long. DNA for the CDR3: TGTGCCAGCAGCCAAGAAACAGGGGGCAGGAGCAATCAGCCCCAGCATTTT. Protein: CASSQETGGRSNQPQHF.

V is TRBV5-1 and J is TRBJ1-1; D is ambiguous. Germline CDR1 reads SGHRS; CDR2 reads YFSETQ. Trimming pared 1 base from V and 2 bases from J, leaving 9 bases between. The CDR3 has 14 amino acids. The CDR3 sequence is CASSLSAENTEAFF. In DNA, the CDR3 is TGCGCCAGCAGCTTGAGTGCAGAAAACACTGAAGCTTTCTTT.

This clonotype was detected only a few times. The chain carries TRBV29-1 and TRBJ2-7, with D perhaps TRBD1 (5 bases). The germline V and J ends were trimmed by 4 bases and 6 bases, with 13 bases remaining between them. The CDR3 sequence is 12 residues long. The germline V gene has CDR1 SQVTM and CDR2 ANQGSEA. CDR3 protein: CSVAPGNLEQYF. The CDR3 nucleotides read TGCAGCGTTGCTCCAGGGAATCTCGAGCAGTACTTC.

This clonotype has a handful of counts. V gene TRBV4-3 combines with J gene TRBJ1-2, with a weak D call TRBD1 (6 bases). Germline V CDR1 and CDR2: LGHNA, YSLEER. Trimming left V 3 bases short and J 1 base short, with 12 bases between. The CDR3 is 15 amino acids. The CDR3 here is CASSQNRDINYGYTF. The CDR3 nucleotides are TGCGCCAGCAGCCAGAACCGGGACATTAACTATGGCTACACCTTC.

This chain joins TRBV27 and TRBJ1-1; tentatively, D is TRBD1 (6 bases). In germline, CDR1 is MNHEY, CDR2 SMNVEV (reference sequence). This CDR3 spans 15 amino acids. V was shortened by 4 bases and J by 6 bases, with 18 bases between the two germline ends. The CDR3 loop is CASSSLQGVRAEAFF. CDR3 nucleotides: TGTGCCAGCAGTTCCCTACAGGGTGTCCGGGCTGAAGCTTTCTTT.

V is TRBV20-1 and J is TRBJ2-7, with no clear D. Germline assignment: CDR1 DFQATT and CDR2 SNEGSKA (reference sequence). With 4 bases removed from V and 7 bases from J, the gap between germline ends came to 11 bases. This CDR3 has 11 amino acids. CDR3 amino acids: CSATSGGEQYF. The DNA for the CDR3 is TGCAGTGCTACCTCGGGCGGAGAGCAGTACTTC.

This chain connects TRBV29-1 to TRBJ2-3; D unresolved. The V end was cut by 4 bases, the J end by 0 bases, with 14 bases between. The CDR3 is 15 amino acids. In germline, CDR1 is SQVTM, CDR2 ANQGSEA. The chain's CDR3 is CSVAGQSTSTDTQYF. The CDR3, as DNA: TGCAGCGTTGCTGGCCAGTCGACTAGCACAGATACGCAGTATTTT.

The CDR3 nucleotides are TGCAGTGCTAAAAAAGGCCAAGAGACCCAGTACTTC. This sequence encodes CSAKKGQETQYF. V and J are TRBV20-1 and TRBJ2-5; D call uncertain. V dropped 4 bases and J dropped 1 base, with 7 bases sitting between them. This CDR3 is built from 12 residues. The germline V gene has CDR1 DFQATT and CDR2 SNEGSKA (reference sequence).